The 10 T cell receptor beta chains presented below share a single source sample, sequenced in a study of blood T cell repertoires in COVID-19. This table comes from immunoSEQ multiplex PCR, and its TCRdb copy is limited to in-frame clones, with some not included. The sample contains 210,000 or so clones, under 95% of which appear only once. Material for sequencing was peripheral blood. These receptors all stem from a man between 25 and 39 years old with acute or convalescent COVID-19.

This chain uses TRBV19 with TRBJ2-1, with D possibly matching TRBD2 (6 bases). Germline assignment: CDR1 LNHDA and CDR2 SQIVND (reference sequence). V was cut by 6 bases and J by 0 bases, with 15 bases left in between. The CDR3 is made up of 16 amino acids. Here the CDR3 reads CASSPGWRASYNEQFF. CDR3 coding DNA: TGTGCCAGTAGCCCAGGTTGGAGGGCCTCCTACAATGAGCAGTTCTTC. Together with reference TRBV19 and TRBJ2-1, the CDR3 gives the full variable domain: DGGITQSPKYLFRKEGQNVTLSCEQNLNHDAMYWYRQDPGQGLRLIYYSQIVNDFQKGDIAEGYSVSREKKESFPLTVTSAQKNPTAFYLCASSPGWRASYNEQFFGPGTRLTVL.

The rearrangement joins TRBV19 to TRBJ1-4; weak D call: TRBD1 (5 bases). The germline CDR1 and CDR2 sequences are LNHDA and SQIVND (reference sequence). The V gene lost 5 bases and the J gene lost 1 base, with 14 bases spanning the gap. CDR3 length: 16 amino acids. CDR3: CASSSILGVTNEKLFF. In DNA, the CDR3 is TGTGCCAGTAGTTCGATTTTAGGGGTAACTAATGAAAAACTGTTTTTT. The full variable domain, rest sourced from reference TRBV19 and TRBJ1-4, is DGGITQSPKYLFRKEGQNVTLSCEQNLNHDAMYWYRQDPGQGLRLIYYSQIVNDFQKGDIAEGYSVSREKKESFPLTVTSAQKNPTAFYLCASSSILGVTNEKLFFGSGTQLSVL.

The chain has TRBV19 and TRBJ2-7; the match to TRBD1 covers 8 bases. V was clipped by 3 bases and J by 2 bases; unmatched bases: 0. Germline loops: CDR1 LNHDA, CDR2 SQIVND (reference sequence). The CDR3 is 13 amino acids. The CDR3 nucleotides are TGTGCCAGTAGTATGGGACAGGCCTACGAGCAGTACTTC. It codes for CASSMGQAYEQYF.

The chain links TRBV9 to TRBJ1-3; a possible D gene is TRBD1 (6 bases). V was pared by 0 bases and J by 4 bases, with 11 bases between. The CDR3 runs 15 residues. Looked up from germline, CDR1 is SGDLS and CDR2 is YYNGEE. In DNA form, the CDR3 reads TGTGCCAGCAGCGTAGACTGGGGGCACGGAAACACCATATATTTT. Encoded protein: CASSVDWGHGNTIYF.

The chain employs TRBV5-6 and TRBJ1-6, with D perhaps TRBD1 (6 bases). Trimming shortened V by 5 bases and J by 6 bases, and 9 bases separated the two germline ends. This CDR3 has 13 residues. The V gene's germline CDR1 is SGHDT and CDR2 YYEEEE. CDR3 nucleotide sequence: TGTGCCAGCAGAGGACAGCCTAATTCACCCCTCCACTTT. This sequence encodes CASRGQPNSPLHF.

The chain couples TRBV3-1 (or the pseudogene TRBV3-2) to TRBJ1-2; D is ambiguous. The CDR3 has 14 amino acids. Deletions cut 0 bases from V and 7 bases from J, with 12 bases between. The germline V gene encodes CDR1 LGHDT and CDR2 YNNKEL (reference sequence). The DNA for the CDR3 is TGTGCCAGCAGCCAAGAAGGAAGAGGGATTGGCTACACCTTC. It yields the protein CASSQEGRGIGYTF.

This clone has only a few counts. This chain joins TRBV2 and TRBJ1-2; 12 bases map to TRBD1. The CDR3 consists of 16 residues. From germline, CDR1 is SNHLY and CDR2 FYNNEI. With 4 bases clipped from V and 6 bases from J, the junction kept 9 bases outside the gene matches. In DNA, the CDR3 is TGTGCCAGCAGTGGAAGTTTGGGACAGGGGGCGGATGGCTACACCTTC. Its translation: CASSGSLGQGADGYTF.

This sequence joins TRBV7-8 and TRBJ1-1, with TRBD1 matching 7 bases. CDR1 and CDR2 (germline): SGHVS, FQNEAQ. The CDR3 is 15 residues long. With 7 bases clipped from V and 0 bases from J, the junction kept 8 bases outside the gene matches. The CDR3 DNA sequence: TGTGCCAGCAACCTGGACAGGCGCATGAACACTGAAGCTTTCTTT. Encoded protein: CASNLDRRMNTEAFF.

This sequence joins TRBV7-8 and TRBJ2-7; D possibly corresponds to TRBD1 (6 bases). Between the trimmed V and J ends, which lost 7 bases and 2 bases, there was a span of 15 bases. The CDR3 has 14 residues. Germline CDR1 SGHVS, CDR2 FQNEAQ. The CDR3 here is CASTPSGAPYEQYF. CDR3 DNA sequence: TGTGCCAGCACCCCCTCAGGGGCCCCCTACGAGCAGTACTTC.

V gene TRBV5-4 combines with J gene TRBJ1-1, with D possibly being TRBD1 (6 bases). V was clipped by 4 bases and J by 1 base, with 14 bases between them. CDR3 length: 15 residues. Germline values: CDR1 SGHNT, CDR2 YYREEE (reference sequence). This CDR3 reads CASSDKQGWNTEAFF. The CDR3 DNA is TGTGCCAGCAGCGACAAACAGGGTTGGAACACTGAAGCTTTCTTT. Supplemented by reference TRBV5-4 and TRBJ1-1, the full variable domain reads ETGVTQSPTHLIKTRGQQVTLRCSSQSGHNTVSWYQQALGQGPQFIFQYYREEENGRGNFPPRFSGLQFPNYSSELNVNALELDDSALYLCASSDKQGWNTEAFFGQGTRLTVV.